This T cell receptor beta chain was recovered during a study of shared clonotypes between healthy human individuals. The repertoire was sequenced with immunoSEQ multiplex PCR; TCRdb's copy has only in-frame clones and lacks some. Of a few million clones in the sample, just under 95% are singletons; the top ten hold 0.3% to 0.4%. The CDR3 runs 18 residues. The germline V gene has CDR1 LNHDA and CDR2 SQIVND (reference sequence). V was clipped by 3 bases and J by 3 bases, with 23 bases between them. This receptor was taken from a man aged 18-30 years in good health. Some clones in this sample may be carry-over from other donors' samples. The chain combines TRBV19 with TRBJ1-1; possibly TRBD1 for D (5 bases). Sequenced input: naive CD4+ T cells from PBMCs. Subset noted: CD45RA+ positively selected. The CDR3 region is CASSMRYGMVGGDTEAFF. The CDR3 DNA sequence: TGTGCCAGTAGTATGCGATATGGGATGGTCGGGGGGGACACTGAAGCTTTCTTT. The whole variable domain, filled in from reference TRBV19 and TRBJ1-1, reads DGGITQSPKYLFRKEGQNVTLSCEQNLNHDAMYWYRQDPGQGLRLIYYSQIVNDFQKGDIAEGYSVSREKKESFPLTVTSAQKNPTAFYLCASSMRYGMVGGDTEAFFGQGTRLTVV.